This TCR beta chain was captured by sequencing in a study of cytomegalovirus exposure and HLA in healthy donors (dated by TCRdb to the late 2010s). With respect to the entire study: According to an earlier analysis of a few hundred of the donors, about 190 million T cells yielded 100 million or so unique TCR beta sequences and more than 250 Gb of sequence data. Besides the first cohort of roughly 700 subjects, a separate validation cohort made up of 95 to 150 different subjects was used. Every discovery cohort repertoire had been produced on one sequencing platform. In a later genetic analysis, genome-wide SNP genotypes for about 65% of the roughly 670 donors were used, and that subset was treated as a discovery cohort. Several DR-DQ haplotypes were handled as single units for association and clustering because linkage in the cohort was strong. An early release covering roughly 580 HLA-typed donors comprised about 300 gigabases of sequencing data and 85 million to 100 million unique TCR sequences. To study patterns of TCR occurrence, a later analysis re-analyzed previously published TCR beta repertoires from 666 donors and added high-resolution HLA genotyping. Using immunosequencing, the study profiled T cell repertoires from fewer than 850 subjects and related those repertoires to cytomegalovirus serostatus. The study was designed to test whether signatures of past pathogen exposure could be identified by cataloging public T cell receptors. Rather than using new phenotypic data, the later analysis identified candidate immune exposures from TCR beta sequences and from how often those sequences occurred across donors. Of the roughly 420 genotyped donors, approximately 80% were placed in the genetic ancestry cluster associated with self-reported Caucasian donors. In an earlier analysis of 500 to 650 of the donors, high-throughput TCR beta sequencing was used to judge whether each TCR beta V gene segment behaved as functional or pseudogenic. On average, 235,054 unique TCR beta nucleotide sequences were sequenced per donor among some 430 genotyped donors of the cohort, with around 19% of those sequences being non-productive. High-throughput TCR immunosequencing, statistical association of individual TCRs with disease status, and machine learning were combined to predict cytomegalovirus infection status. Donor age, sex, ethnicity and CMV serostatus were compiled together with the repertoire data. Typing coverage differed by locus: A, B, C, DRB1 and DQB1 were typed in about 620-640 donors, DQA1 in approximately 520, DPA1 in approximately 610, and DPB1 in around 440. Class I and class II HLA loci were covered by the typing at four-digit resolution.

The cohort was made up of roughly 670 healthy bone marrow donors. At the time of sampling, all cohort members were nominally healthy, though unrecorded immune exposures were likely present. The donor tested CMV seronegative and was one of the 352 seronegative cohort members. A peripheral blood sample was provided by each donor, and peripheral blood mononuclear cells were used for TCR beta sequencing. The Qiagen DNeasy Blood Extraction Kit was used to extract genomic DNA from the blood cell samples. The library was produced with the immunoSEQ multiplex PCR assay. The multiplex PCR relied on a mix of 60 forward primers for TCR Vbeta segments and 13 reverse primers for TCR Jbeta segments. The CDR3 region of rearranged TCR beta genes was amplified from genomic DNA with a multiplex PCR assay. The Illumina HiSeq System was used to sequence the amplified TCR beta libraries as 87-base-pair reads. The authors' pipeline ran thus. A later analysis counted about 80 million unique TCR beta chains across the 690 or so repertoires, and some 11 million of these chains were shared by at least two donors. Raw reads were error-corrected and collapsed into unique sequences by a nearest-neighbor algorithm in which closely related sequences were merged to remove PCR and sequencing errors. Alignment of CDR3 sequences to IMGT reference sequences was used to assign V, D and J gene segments. For a sequence to be retained, a match of at least six nucleotides to both a V gene segment and a J gene segment was required. A rearrangement was called productive if the CDR3 had no stop codons and remained in frame with V and J, and every other rearrangement was called non-productive. Following IMGT convention, CDR3 was defined as the stretch from the second conserved V-encoded cysteine up to the conserved J-encoded phenylalanine. The earlier analysis of 587 of the donors excluded sequences that lacked an unambiguous match to a single V gene segment. In an earlier analysis of a few hundred of the donors, V segments were called functional above 56.7% productive rearrangements and were called segregating when the between-donor standard deviation exceeded 5%. To diagnose cytomegalovirus status from the catalog of TCR beta chain sequences, a statistical classification framework was built. In a later analysis, TCR nucleotide sequences were compared against IMGT/GENE-DB human TR gene sequences so that V and J genes could be assigned. The TCRdist pipeline was used in a later analysis to assign CDR3 sequences and most-parsimonious VDJ recombination scenarios. A later analysis defined each TCR beta chain by its CDR3 amino acid sequence plus V-gene family, and excluded reads lacking a unique V-gene family. A later analysis removed 592 highly shared, low-generation-probability nucleotide sequences to deal with suspected cross-contamination and a sequencing artifact. For each public chain, a later analysis derived a clonal expansion index from normalized ranks of inferred template counts within each repertoire. In a later analysis, generation probabilities were computed with a VDJ recombination model fitted to out-of-frame rearrangements, and the resulting probabilities were checked against IGoR. In a later analysis, TCR-TCR, TCR-HLA and TCR-CMV co-occurrence was scored with hypergeometric tests, and a repertoire-size bias correction was applied to TCR pairs. A later analysis estimated false discovery rates by permuting HLA or CMV assignments 20 times. A later analysis grouped co-occurring TCRs with DBSCAN, adding TCRdist sequence similarity when clustering within HLA-allele-positive subsets. Co-occurrence clustering excluded repertoires with fewer than 30,000 or more than 120,000 public chains, plus five with anomalous nucleotide sharing. This immuneACCESS table, as held by TCRdb, lists in-frame sequences with V and J called but not all clones. Of the missing ones, under half trace to an unresolved V gene in checked studies; the others have no known cause. Clone size and the V and J calls come from that table; the DNA yielded D and trimming. In all, the sample holds 150,000 to 200,000 clones, and about 86% of those were seen once. About 2.1% of the sample belongs to the ten largest clones.

As to this clone: The specificity of this receptor is unknown. One base away there is no much larger clone; base qualities are not given.

CDR1 is given as MNHNY and CDR2 as SVGAGI, both from the germline V gene (reference sequence). From cysteine to phenylalanine, the CDR3 is 13 amino acids long. Here the CDR3 DNA is all that survives: 39 bases in frame from base 1. Broader findings and caveats from the paper: Compared with equally common non-associated chains, HLA-associated TCR beta chains in a later analysis were more clonally expanded and had lower generation probabilities. Because counts were too low, under 20 rarely observed V segments, including chromosome 9 orphons, were left out of the earlier analysis of 587 of the donors. The study listed approximately 160 TCR beta chains as associated with cytomegalovirus. Only TCR beta chains were sequenced in this cohort, and the absence of alpha or paired-chain data limited detectable features. A further reported finding was that TCR beta sequences accurately predicted the HLA-A and HLA-B alleles for most subjects in the first cohort. The sequencing pipeline was judged likely to have produced a cluster of highly shared sequence variants as a technical artifact. Three of the identified cytomegalovirus-associated TCR beta chains were confirmed in vitro to be specific for cytomegalovirus antigens. For the cohort, immune exposure information was limited to CMV serostatus. Most TCR sequences were seen in very few donors, while some public TCRs were found in many individuals. Because the 87-base-pair reads could not distinguish some IMGT-functional V segments, including TRBV6-2 and TRBV6-3, those segments were excluded. An association between a missense DCLRE1C variant and V-gene and J-gene trimming of TCR beta chains was found in a later genetic analysis and replicated in an independent cohort. The classifier was reported to diagnose cytomegalovirus status with high specificity and sensitivity in both the original cohort and the validation cohort. Linkage disequilibrium might explain the correlated functional status among segregating V segments, but an unknown experimental factor could not be excluded. Specific HLA alleles were associated with 15,000 to 20,000 TCR beta sequences at a false discovery rate of 0.05 in a later analysis. The authors suggested that the approach could potentially be extended to other disease states and immunological phenotypes. In a later analysis, most CMV-associated TCR beta chains were found to appear HLA-restricted, with HLA associations seemingly driven largely by CMV exposure. In a later analysis, TCR association rates were found to vary across HLA loci, with the most associated TCRs seen for DRB1 alleles and the fewest for HLA-C alleles. According to a later genetic analysis, donors in an Asian-associated ancestry cluster had fewer N-insertions in productive TCRs than the approximately 700-donor mean. In an earlier analysis of approximately 600 of the donors, most TCR beta V segments were observed in productive rearrangements about 90% or about 30% of the time, broadly matching IMGT annotations. Because HLA typing was missing for some donors at each locus, association tests included only the typed subset. Assigning TCR associations to individual alleles was difficult when HLA alleles, especially DR and DQ, strongly co-occurred. Presence/absence analyses assumed roughly uniform sequencing depth across donors, an assumption that may not hold. In a later analysis, several top co-occurrence clusters were reported to appear linked to parvovirus B19, influenza, CMV and Epstein-Barr virus.

The rearrangement combines TRBV6-6 with TRBJ2-5; no D segment can be confidently identified. The DNA end favors TRBJ2-7, so the J call may be wrong. The clonotype originates from a woman between 18 and 30 years old in good health and CMV-seronegative. Material for sequencing was PBMCs. The sequenced DNA is TGTGCCAGCAGTTATCCAAATGACTACGAGCAGTACTTC. This gives the protein CASSYPNDYEQYF.